The present T cell receptor beta chain was sequenced within a study of CD8 T cells in Susac syndrome. Germline loops: CDR1 PRHDT, CDR2 FYEKMQ (reference sequence). The CDR3 spans 18 residues. Losses at the gene ends were 5 bases for V and 0 bases for J; bases not matched to a gene: 13. RNA, at about 0.5 to 1 ug, was reverse transcribed with random hexamers. Each CDR3 protein gets one entry after TCRdb re-called the immunoSEQ multiplex PCR reads with MiXCR. The data show 150,000 to 200,000 distinct CDR3 sequences, approximately 95% seen once. The sequenced material came from CD8+ T cells from PBMCs. The TCR sequence derives from a human donor with Susac syndrome. This sequence joins TRBV13 and TRBJ1-2; 9 positions agree with TRBD1. This chain's CDR3 is CASSPTGQGLTPNYGYTF. CDR3 DNA: TGTGCCAGCAGCCCGACGGGACAGGGTTTAACCCCTAACTATGGCTACACCTTC.